This TCR beta chain is drawn from a study of neurological immune-mediated disorders. Study conclusions and caveats: No CDR3 amino acid sequences were shared by expanded clones across subjects, suggesting private repertoires in all groups.

The CDR3 has 13 residues. Germline V gives CDR1 DFQATT, CDR2 SNEGSKA (reference sequence). Trimming cost V 6 bases and J 5 bases; bases outside gene matches: 7. This clonotype has a count of ten or more. The antigen remains unidentified. The cDNA was synthesized by 5'RACE incorporating 10-nucleotide random UMIs. Using its own MiXCR run on the 5' RACE reads, TCRdb lists one record per CDR3 protein. The sample has 64,000 or so distinct CDR3 sequences; about 10% are singletons. This sample's time point: longitudinal time-point 1 (baseline). The unsorted libraries were produced from 2 million PBMCs held at -80 C.

Sequenced: PBMCs. This chain joins TRBV20-1 and TRBJ1-2, with TRBD1 matching over 9 bases. The receptor comes from a man aged 30-40 years in good health. The CDR3 nucleotides are TGCAGTGCCCTCGAGGGGACAGGGTATGGCTACACCTTC. Translated: CSALEGTGYGYTF.